The rows below give T cell receptor beta chains drawn from one sample of a study of shared clonotypes between healthy human individuals. Only in-frame clones appear in the TCRdb table, and some are missing; sequencing was by immunoSEQ multiplex PCR. The sample yields roughly 2,500,000 clones, over 85% seen once. The sample taken for sequencing was naive CD4+ T cells from PBMCs. The receptors were sampled from a man aged 18 to 35 in good health. Some clones in this sample may be carry-over from other donors' samples. CDR3s include the opening cysteine and the closing phenylalanine or tryptophan. D genes are given only for firm matches. The size of a clone is reported for some rows only, either as once, few or many, or as a class for expanded clones.

>TRBV19|.|.|TRBJ2-7|18
TGTGCCAGTAGCCTCAACGGGCGGTTCGGGCGAGGGGGGTCCGAGCAGTACTTC
CASSLNGRFGRGGSEQYF
>TRBV6-6|.|TRBD2|TRBJ2-7|14
TGTGCCAGCAGTTACGAGCGGGATCTCTACGAGCAGTACTTC
CASSYERDLYEQYF
>TRBV19|.|.|TRBJ1-2|15
TGTGCCAGTAGTATAGCCAGGGACGGTAACTATGGCTACACCTTC
CASSIARDGNYGYTF
>TRBV10-3|.|.|TRBJ2-1|14
TGTGCCATCACTGCAGACAGGAATAACAATGAGCAGTTCTTC
CAITADRNNNEQFF
>TRBV28|.|TRBD2|TRBJ2-1|16
TGTGCCAGCAGTTTACGAGGGGGGACTAGGGACAATGAGCAGTTCTTC
CASSLRGGTRDNEQFF
>TRBV14|.|.|TRBJ2-1|16
TGTGCCAGCAGCCAATTAATCAGCTTTACCTACAATGAGCAGTTCTTC
CASSQLISFTYNEQFF
>TRBV27|.|TRBD2|TRBJ2-1|15
TGTGCCAGCAAATTACTAGCGACCTCCTACAATGAGCAGTTCTTC
CASKLLATSYNEQFF
>TRBV4-2|.|.|TRBJ2-1|13
TGTGCCAGCAGCCAACCTTTAGCGGATGAGCAGTTCTTC
CASSQPLADEQFF
>TRBV9|.|.|TRBJ2-3|16
TGTGCCAGCAGCGTAGCGGCTGCTACCCGCACAGATACGCAGTATTTT
CASSVAAATRTDTQYF
>TRBV7-3|.|.|TRBJ1-2|16
TGTGCCAGCAGCCCCGGGGCCCTTGGGGTGTTCCATGGCTACACCTTC
CASSPGALGVFHGYTF
>TRBV6-1|.|.|TRBJ2-1|15
TGTGCCAGCACCCCCGGTAGGGCCGCCTACAATGAGCAGTTCTTC
CASTPGRAAYNEQFF
>TRBV5-1|.|TRBD1|TRBJ2-1|14
TGCGCCAGCAGCAAAGGGACAGGGGGCAATGAGCAGTTCTTC
CASSKGTGGNEQFF
>TRBV19|.|.|TRBJ2-1|15
TGTGCCAGCCGAAACAGGGAGATCTCCTACAATGAGCAGTTCTTC
CASRNREISYNEQFF
>TRBV11-2|.|.|TRBJ2-1|16
TGTGCCAGCAGCAGGGAACATGGACATATATACAATGAGCAGTTCTTC
CASSREHGHIYNEQFF
>TRBV30|few|.|TRBJ1-1|13
TGTGCCTGGAGTGGAGGGAGCCCCACTGAAGCTTTCTTT
CAWSGGSPTEAFF
>TRBV28|.|.|TRBJ2-7|15
TGTGCCAGCAGTTTAGCCCCACTAGGGTTCTACGAGCAGTACTTC
CASSLAPLGFYEQYF
>TRBV10-2|.|.|TRBJ2-7|13
TGCGCCAGCAGTGAGGGGGATACCTACGAGCAGTACTTC
CASSEGDTYEQYF
>TRBV30|once|.|TRBJ2-7|15
TGTGCCTGGAGGGTGGTGTCCCTAACCTCCTACGAGCAGTACTTC
CAWRVVSLTSYEQYF
>TRBV5-6|.|.|TRBJ1-5|16
TGTGCCAGCAGCTTGTTCGGGGGAATTAGCAATCAGCCCCAGCATTTT
CASSLFGGISNQPQHF
>TRBV5-1|.|TRBD1|TRBJ1-4|14
TGCGCCAGCAGCTTGCAGGGGGTAAATGAAAAACTGTTTTTT
CASSLQGVNEKLFF
>TRBV29-1|.|TRBD2|TRBJ2-1|14
TGCAGCTCTATAGCGGGAGTCGAGGACAATGAGCAGTTCTTC
CSSIAGVEDNEQFF
>TRBV9|.|.|TRBJ2-2|16
TGTGCCAGCAGCCTAGGGTCGGCGTTGAACACCGGGGAGCTGTTTTTT
CASSLGSALNTGELFF
>TRBV5-1|.|.|TRBJ1-3|16
TGCGCCAGCAGCTCTCAAGGGACCGGGGAGGGAAACACCATATATTTT
CASSSQGTGEGNTIYF
>TRBV2|.|TRBD1|TRBJ1-1|14
TGTGCCAGCAGTGAGGACAGGGTGAACACTGAAGCTTTCTTT
CASSEDRVNTEAFF
>TRBV7-8|.|.|TRBJ2-2|16
TGTGCCAGCAGCTTAGTTAGGGGGTACGACACCGGGGAGCTGTTTTTT
CASSLVRGYDTGELFF
>TRBV7-3|once|.|TRBJ2-3|13
TGTGCCAGCAGCTTAGGTGTATTGGATACGCAGTATTTT
CASSLGVLDTQYF
>TRBV6-5|.|.|TRBJ2-3|11
TGTGCCAGCGGACTGGAAGATACGCAGTATTTT
CASGLEDTQYF
>TRBV5-1|.|.|TRBJ2-7|12
TGCGCCAGCAGCTCGCAGGGCTACGAGCAGTACTTC
CASSSQGYEQYF
>TRBV5-1|.|.|TRBJ1-1|14
TGCGCCAGCAGCTTGAAAGGGGGTGAAACTGAAGCTTTCTTT
CASSLKGGETEAFF
>TRBV5-4|.|.|TRBJ2-7|16
TGTGCCAGCAGCTTGAAGGGGGAGCCAGGGTACTACGAGCAGTACTTC
CASSLKGEPGYYEQYF
>TRBV7-9|.|.|TRBJ2-1|16
TGTGCCAGCACCCTCCCCTGGGACGGCGGATTCAATGAGCAGTTCTTC
CASTLPWDGGFNEQFF
>TRBV9|.|TRBD2|TRBJ2-1|15
TGTGCCAGCAGCGTAGAGGGGACTAGTTACAATGAGCAGTTCTTC
CASSVEGTSYNEQFF
>TRBV4-1|.|.|TRBJ2-7|14
TGCGCCAGCAGCCAAGAAGGGACACCCTACGAGCAGTACTTC
CASSQEGTPYEQYF
>TRBV2|once|.|TRBJ2-3|15
TGTGCCAGCAGTGCGGCCAGGGGGGCTACCGATACGCAGTATTTT
CASSAARGATDTQYF
>TRBV2|.|.|TRBJ2-5|14
TGTGCCAGCAGGACGGGGACATATCAAGAGACCCAGTACTTC
CASRTGTYQETQYF
>TRBV27|.|.|TRBJ1-2|16
TGTGCCAGCAGTTTAGGCGGGTCCCAGGGATTGTATGGCTACACCTTC
CASSLGGSQGLYGYTF
>TRBV7-7|.|.|TRBJ2-5|15
TGTGCCAGCAGCTTGGCAGGCACCCTAAAAGAGACCCAGTACTTC
CASSLAGTLKETQYF
>TRBV5-1|.|TRBD1|TRBJ2-5|12
TGCGCCAGCGGGACAGGGGAAGAGACCCAGTACTTC
CASGTGEETQYF
>TRBV5-1|.|TRBD2|TRBJ2-1|19
TGCGCCAGCAGCTTGGTGGTAGCGGGAGGGCTAAGGTCTTACAATGAGCAGTTCTTC
CASSLVVAGGLRSYNEQFF
>TRBV12-2|.|.|TRBJ1-5|16
TGTGCAAGTCGCTTAGAGAGTTCAGGGGGCAATCAGCCCCAGCATTTT
CASRLESSGGNQPQHF
>TRBV6-6|.|.|TRBJ2-5|13
TGTGCCAGCAGTACCCTCTACCAAGAGACCCAGTACTTC
CASSTLYQETQYF
>TRBV7-8|.|TRBD1|TRBJ2-7|15
TGTGCCAGCAGCTTAGTGGGACAGGCCACCTACGAGCAGTACTTC
CASSLVGQATYEQYF
>TRBV2|.|.|TRBJ1-5|14
TGTGCCAGCAGTCTGGGAGACCGGAATCAGCCCCAGCATTTT
CASSLGDRNQPQHF
>TRBV5-1|.|TRBD1|TRBJ2-7|15
TGCGCCAGCAGCTTAGGACAGGGGGCGGTCTACGAGCAGTACTTC
CASSLGQGAVYEQYF
>TRBV29-1|once|TRBD1|TRBJ1-2|14
TGCAGCGTTGATCTTGGACAGGGAGGGAATGGCTACACCTTC
CSVDLGQGGNGYTF
>TRBV28|.|.|TRBJ2-7|17
TGTGCCAGCAGGTCTCCCCCGGGGGTAGGAGGAGCCTACGAGCAGTACTTC
CASRSPPGVGGAYEQYF
>TRBV2|.|.|TRBJ2-7|14
TGTGCCAGCAGTGTGAGGACGGGAGTACACGAGCAGTACTTC
CASSVRTGVHEQYF
>TRBV5-1|.|TRBD2|TRBJ2-7|16
TGCGCCAGCAGCTTGCCAAGTAGCGGGAGATCCTACGAGCAGTACTTC
CASSLPSSGRSYEQYF
>TRBV27|few|TRBD1|TRBJ1-5|15
TGTGCCAGCAGTTTAGAGGGGGCGGGCAATCAGCCCCAGCATTTT
CASSLEGAGNQPQHF
>TRBV6-1|.|TRBD2|TRBJ2-7|16
TGTGCCAGCAGTGAATACGGACTAGCGAGAACCTACGAGCAGTACTTC
CASSEYGLARTYEQYF